What follows are 30 T cell receptor beta chains derived from one specimen sequenced in a study of spatial heterogeneity in lung cancer. TCRdb reprocessed the 5' RACE reads with MiXCR, giving one entry per CDR3 protein. The sample shows some 10,000 distinct CDR3 sequences, 8.5% to 9.5% of them seen only once. Time point here: sample taken at primary tumor resection. In each case, whole RNA from tumor, nontumor lung or frozen PBMC was sequenced unsorted. Specimen: PBMCs, collected at surgery. All receptors derive from a male donor with early-stage non-small cell lung cancer.

This clonotype was recorded many times. The chain employs TRBV7-9 and TRBJ2-3, with D possibly being TRBD1 (6 bases). The germline V and J ends were trimmed by 2 bases and 2 bases, with 11 bases remaining between them. The germline V gene encodes CDR1 SEHNR and CDR2 FQNEAQ (reference sequence). CDR3 length: 15 residues. For the CDR3, the DNA is TGTGCCAGCAGCTTATCCGGACAGAACACAGATACGCAGTATTTT. Translated, it gives CASSLSGQNTDTQYF.

By sample share, this clonotype is medium-sized. The chain carries TRBV6-5 and TRBJ2-3; 7 nucleotides align to TRBD2. The CDR3 sequence is 13 residues long. CDR1 and CDR2 (germline): MNHEY, SVGAGI. Germline trimming cut 7 bases from V and 4 bases from J; bases unmatched to any gene: 5. CDR3 sequence: CASKSSGADTQYF. CDR3 in DNA: TGTGCCAGCAAGTCTAGCGGTGCAGATACGCAGTATTTT.

This clonotype was seen repeatedly, ten times or more. The chain has TRBV7-9 and TRBJ2-3, with TRBD1 matching 11 bases. The CDR3 loop spans 16 amino acids. After removal of 3 bases from V and 4 bases from J, the junction contained 6 bases not matched to a gene. The V gene's germline CDR1 is SEHNR and CDR2 FQNEAQ (reference sequence). CDR3 amino acids: CASSFPDRGLSDTQYF. CDR3 sequence (DNA): TGTGCCAGCAGCTTCCCGGACAGGGGGCTTTCAGATACGCAGTATTTT.

This clonotype appeared many times. It is likely a read error, because the conserved phenylalanine at the end of the CDR3 is missing. J is TRBJ2-7 and V is TRBV28; D might be TRBD1 (5 bases). The CDR3 covers 13 residues. The ends were cut back, 4 bases at V and 6 bases at J, with 13 bases in the middle. Germline values: CDR1 MDHEN, CDR2 SYDVKM. For the CDR3, the DNA is TGTGCCAGCAGTTGGGCAGGGATGGGCGAGCAGTACCTC. Its translation is CASSWAGMGEQYL.

This clonotype was detected ten times or more. The chain links TRBV20-1 to TRBJ1-3; 7 bases align to TRBD1. The V gene's germline CDR1 is DFQATT and CDR2 SNEGSKA (reference sequence). CDR3 size: 15 residues. V gave up 7 bases and J gave up 0 bases; unmatched junction bases: 9. CDR3 sequence reads: CSGTGQASSGNTIYF. The CDR3 DNA is TGCAGTGGGACCGGACAGGCCAGCTCTGGAAACACCATATATTTT.

This clonotype was detected many times. The V and J genes are TRBV11-2 and TRBJ2-2; the D is unclear. V gave up 0 bases and J gave up 6 bases, with 11 bases separating them. In germline, CDR1 is SGHAT, CDR2 FQNNGV. This CDR3 has 15 amino acids. The CDR3 region has the DNA TGTGCCAGCAGCTTAGATGCAAATGGGGCCGGGGAGCTGTTTTTT. Translation: CASSLDANGAGELFF.

This clonotype was found many times. V and J are TRBV28 and TRBJ1-6; TRBD1 matches at 8 bases. The CDR3 loop spans 17 amino acids. Per germline, CDR1 MDHEN and CDR2 SYDVKM. V lost 3 bases to trimming and J lost 5 bases; unmatched junction nucleotides: 9. The CDR3 DNA reads as TGTGCCAGCAGTTTGGCTATTGGACAGGGAAATAATTCACCCCTCCACTTT. Protein sequence: CASSLAIGQGNNSPLHF.

This clonotype is labeled medium-sized. This rearrangement joins TRBV7-2 to TRBJ2-1, with D possibly being TRBD1 (5 bases). This CDR3 spans 17 amino acids. The germline V gene has CDR1 SGHTA and CDR2 FQGNSA. Deletions cut 4 bases from V and 7 bases from J, with 23 bases between. The CDR3 DNA reads TGTGCCAGCAGCTCCAATTCGGCAGGGCGATCAAGAAATGAGCAGTTCTTC. This translates into CASSSNSAGRSRNEQFF. Full variable domain (rest looked up from reference TRBV7-2 and TRBJ2-1): GAGVSQSPSNKVTEKGKDVELRCDPISGHTALYWYRQSLGQGLEFLIYFQGNSAPDKSGLPSDRFSAERTGGSVSTLTIQRTQQEDSAVYLCASSSNSAGRSRNEQFFGPGTRLTVL.

This clonotype was picked up many times. V and J are TRBV20-1 and TRBJ1-5, with D hard to call. Trimming pared 3 bases from V and 2 bases from J, leaving 5 bases between. This CDR3 comprises 12 residues. The germline V gene encodes CDR1 DFQATT and CDR2 SNEGSKA (reference sequence). The CDR3 DNA sequence: TGCAGTGCTAGGGTCCGCAATCAGCCCCAGCATTTT. As protein: CSARVRNQPQHF.

This clonotype was counted at least ten times. The chain links TRBV4-1 to TRBJ2-3, with TRBD1 matching over 8 bases. V lost 4 bases to trimming and J lost 0 bases; unmatched junction nucleotides: 3. This CDR3 has 15 residues. The germline gives CDR1 MGHRA, CDR2 YSYEKL. This CDR3 is CASSLRDRSTDTQYF. The CDR3 DNA reads as TGCGCCAGCAGCCTTCGGGACAGGAGCACAGATACGCAGTATTTT.

This clonotype qualifies as medium-sized (0.01 to 0.1%). The chain links TRBV20-1 to TRBJ1-6, with no clear D. The CDR3 has 14 residues. Per germline, CDR1 DFQATT and CDR2 SNEGSKA (reference sequence). V lost 6 bases and J lost 9, with 18 bases in between. This CDR3 reads CSAGPNGPGSPLHF. In nucleotides, the CDR3 is TGCAGTGCAGGCCCGAACGGGCCGGGTTCACCCCTCCACTTT.

This clonotype was detected many times. V is TRBV4-2 and J is TRBJ1-4; weak D call: TRBD1 (5 bases). V shed 3 bases and J shed 0 bases, with 14 bases lying between them. Germline CDR1 reads LGHNA; CDR2 reads YNFKEQ. CDR3 length equals 17 residues. CDR3 sequence (DNA): TGTGCCAGCAGCCAGCATCGGGACCGCGCAACTAATGAAAAACTGTTTTTT. It yields the protein CASSQHRDRATNEKLFF.

This clonotype is medium-sized by share. The chain links TRBV20-1 to TRBJ1-6; TRBD1 might be the D (5 bases). Per germline, CDR1 DFQATT and CDR2 SNEGSKA (reference sequence). V gave up 4 bases and J gave up 8 bases, with 12 bases separating them. This CDR3 has 13 amino acids. DNA of the CDR3: TGCAGTGCTAAGACAGACTTACATTCACCCCTCCACTTT. Translated, it gives CSAKTDLHSPLHF.

This clonotype occurred many times. V and J are TRBV23-1 and TRBJ2-7, with 7 bases lining up with TRBD2. TRBV23-1 is filed as an ORF, its function uncertain. CDR3 size: 14 residues. V lost 1 base to trimming and J lost 1 base; unmatched junction nucleotides: 1. CDR3 region: CASSQWGGSYEQYF. In DNA form, the CDR3 reads TGCGCCAGCAGTCAATGGGGAGGGTCCTACGAGCAGTACTTC.

This clonotype is termed medium-sized. The chain carries TRBV27 and TRBJ2-3, with D maybe TRBD1 (6 bases). This CDR3 spans 16 amino acids. The V gene's germline CDR1 is MNHEY and CDR2 SMNVEV (reference sequence). With 4 bases removed from V and 3 bases from J, the gap between germline ends came to 17 bases. The CDR3 here is CASSSRVRRGTDTQYF. The CDR3, as DNA: TGTGCCAGCAGTTCCCGAGTCCGTAGGGGGACAGATACGCAGTATTTT.

This clonotype was recorded many times. V and J are TRBV5-5 and TRBJ2-7; TRBD1 aligns across 7 bases. The V gene's germline CDR1 is SGHKS and CDR2 YYEKEE (reference sequence). CDR3 length: 14 amino acids. V was pared by 2 bases and J by 2 bases, with 4 bases of the junction left unmatched. In DNA form, the CDR3 reads TGTGCCAGCAGCTTCAGGCAGGGGGCCTACGAGCAGTACTTC. It is translated as CASSFRQGAYEQYF.

The chain employs TRBV2 and TRBJ2-3; D tentatively fits TRBD1 or TRBD2 (5 bases each). V gave up 4 bases and J gave up 11 bases, with 13 bases separating them. CDR3 size: 12 residues. Germline V gives CDR1 SNHLY, CDR2 FYNNEI. CDR3 bases: TGTGCCAGCAGTGCCGGGACCGAGAAGCAGTATTTT. Protein sequence: CASSAGTEKQYF.

This clonotype appeared many times. The CDR3 here is CASSPRDRGDNEQFF. Written as DNA, the CDR3 is TGTGCCAGCAGCCCCCGGGACAGGGGGGACAATGAGCAGTTCTTC. The chain employs TRBV6-2 or TRBV6-3 and TRBJ2-1; 11 bases match TRBD1. CDR3 length: 15 amino acids. Germline CDR1 reads MNHEY; CDR2 reads SVGEGT. V lost 6 bases and J lost 5; bases outside the gene matches: 6.

This clonotype was detected many times. The V gene is TRBV7-9, the J gene TRBJ2-7, with 7 bases that match TRBD2. V was pared by 10 bases and J by 1 base, with 7 bases of the junction left unmatched. Germline V lookup: CDR1 SEHNR, CDR2 FQNEAQ (reference sequence). This CDR3 contains 13 residues. The CDR3 bases are TGTGCCACCGGTGGGGGAGGGTCCTACGAGCAGTACTTC. Amino acid sequence: CATGGGGSYEQYF.

This clonotype was seen at least ten times. J is TRBJ2-5 and V is TRBV3-1; D gene unclear. The V gene's germline CDR1 is LGHDT and CDR2 YNNKEL (reference sequence). The CDR3 sequence is 12 residues long. The V end lost 2 bases, the J end lost 5 bases, and 6 bases lay between the germline ends. The CDR3 is CASSQLTETQYF. The CDR3, as DNA: TGTGCCAGCAGCCAACTGACCGAGACCCAGTACTTC.

This clonotype was found many times. The J gene is TRBJ2-1, the V gene TRBV12-3 or TRBV12-4; D remains ambiguous. The CDR3 spans 12 residues. V was shortened by 1 base and J by 9 bases, with 7 bases between the two germline ends. The chain's CDR3 is CASSLVGLEQFF. CDR3 sequence (DNA): TGTGCCAGCAGTTTAGTAGGGCTTGAGCAGTTCTTC.

This clonotype was counted many times. This chain links TRBV7-9 with TRBJ2-7; possibly TRBD2 for D (5 bases). The germline V gene encodes CDR1 SEHNR and CDR2 FQNEAQ (reference sequence). The V gene lost 1 base and the J gene lost 2 bases, with 15 bases spanning the gap. The CDR3 runs to 16 residues. The CDR3 loop is CASSLVGETATYEQYF. The CDR3 nucleotides are TGTGCCAGCAGCTTAGTGGGAGAGACGGCCACCTACGAGCAGTACTTC.

This clonotype is labeled medium-sized. The genes are TRBV2 and TRBJ2-7, with D perhaps matching TRBD1 (6 bases). V gave up 6 bases and J gave up 1 base, with 16 bases separating them. The CDR3 is made up of 15 amino acids. Germline V lookup: CDR1 SNHLY, CDR2 FYNNEI. CDR3 sequence reads: CASSPPGQRSYEQYF. The CDR3 region has the DNA TGTGCCAGCAGCCCCCCCGGACAGCGATCCTACGAGCAGTACTTC.

This clonotype was seen at least ten times. The V gene is TRBV27, the J gene TRBJ2-1; D possibly corresponds to TRBD2 (5 bases). The CDR3 sequence is 15 residues long. CDR1 is MNHEY, CDR2 SMNVEV, per germline (reference sequence). V was shortened by 6 bases and J by 5 bases, with 17 bases between the two germline ends. The CDR3 nucleotides are TGTGCCAGCAGCCCTCTAGCTCTGGGCGACAATGAGCAGTTCTTC. Protein: CASSPLALGDNEQFF.

This clonotype was seen only a few times. V gene TRBV5-1 combines with J gene TRBJ1-1; D unclear. The CDR3 loop spans 14 amino acids. V gave up 0 bases and J gave up 1 base, with 7 bases separating them. In germline, CDR1 is SGHRS, CDR2 YFSETQ. The CDR3 DNA reads as TGCGCCAGCAGCTTGGGACTTCAGAACACTGAAGCTTTCTTT. Its protein product is CASSLGLQNTEAFF.

This clonotype is classed as medium-sized (0.01 to 0.1%). The chain has TRBV28 and TRBJ2-5; 7 positions agree with TRBD1. Germline lookup yields CDR1 MDHEN and CDR2 SYDVKM. The V and J ends lost 4 bases and 3 bases, in that order; junction bases with no gene match: 2. CDR3 size: 13 residues. The CDR3: CASSSGQEETQYF. The DNA for the CDR3 is TGTGCCAGCAGTTCCGGACAGGAAGAGACCCAGTACTTC.

This clonotype was picked up many times. The chain is built from TRBV6-2 or TRBV6-3 and TRBJ2-2, with D hard to call. V lost 6 bases and J lost 8, with 4 bases in between. Germline V gives CDR1 MNHEY, CDR2 SVGEGT. The CDR3 is 10 residues long. In DNA, the CDR3 is TGTGCCAGCAGGGATGGGGAGCTGTTTTTT. The encoded protein is CASRDGELFF.

This clonotype was picked up many times. The rearrangement links TRBV20-1 to TRBJ2-7, with D possibly called TRBD1 or TRBD2 (5 bases each). The CDR3 is 15 residues long. Germline V CDR1 and CDR2: DFQATT, SNEGSKA (reference sequence). Trimming took off 1 base at V and 2 bases at J, with 15 bases between the two ends. This CDR3 reads CSARVLGRTAYEQYF. As DNA, the CDR3 is TGCAGTGCTAGAGTTCTGGGACGTACGGCCTACGAGCAGTACTTC.

Within the sample, this clonotype is medium-sized. The CDR3 region is CSAGTEINQPQHF. The CDR3 coding sequence is TGCAGCGCTGGGACGGAAATCAATCAGCCCCAGCATTTT. The V and J genes are TRBV29-1 and TRBJ1-5, with D tentatively TRBD1 (5 bases). V lost 7 bases and J 3 bases, leaving 13 bases between the germline ends. This CDR3 has 13 residues. Germline V gives CDR1 SQVTM, CDR2 ANQGSEA.

This clonotype is medium-sized. The chain has TRBV28 and TRBJ2-3; D is unresolved. Trimming left V 8 bases short and J 2 bases short, with 11 bases between. Germline V gene data show CDR1 as MDHEN and CDR2 as SYDVKM. The CDR3 totals 13 residues. This CDR3 reads CASGSITTDTQYF. As DNA, the CDR3 is TGTGCCAGCGGGTCGATCACCACAGATACGCAGTATTTT. Full variable domain (rest looked up from reference TRBV28 and TRBJ2-3): DVKVTQSSRYLVKRTGEKVFLECVQDMDHENMFWYRQDPGLGLRLIYFSYDVKMKEKGDIPEGYSVSREKKERFSLILESASTNQTSMYLCASGSITTDTQYFGPGTRLTVL.